Below are 32 T cell receptor beta chains sequenced from a single sample in a study of blood T cell repertoires in COVID-19. Assay: immunoSEQ multiplex PCR; the TCRdb copy retains only in-frame clones and omits some. The repertoire consists of approximately 290,000 clones, with approximately 91% occurring once and the leading ten covering about 2.2%. Sample: peripheral blood. These TCRs come from a woman in her 30s with COVID-19, enrolled during active disease.

CDR3 protein: CASSLDRGNYNEQFF. As DNA, the CDR3 is TGTGCCAGCAGCTTGGACAGGGGAAACTACAATGAGCAGTTCTTC. The chain recombines TRBV5-4 with TRBJ2-1; 7 bases match TRBD1. Germline CDR1 and CDR2: SGHNT and YYREEE (reference sequence). The trim removed 0 bases at V and 3 bases at J, leaving 3 bases unmatched. CDR3 size: 15 residues. Complete variable domain (other parts from reference TRBV5-4 and TRBJ2-1): ETGVTQSPTHLIKTRGQQVTLRCSSQSGHNTVSWYQQALGQGPQFIFQYYREEENGRGNFPPRFSGLQFPNYSSELNVNALELDDSALYLCASSLDRGNYNEQFFGPGTRLTVL.

The chain links TRBV10-3 to TRBJ2-2; maybe TRBD1 (5 bases). Germline V gene lookup returns CDR1 ENHRY and CDR2 SYGVKD. The CDR3 consists of 17 residues. The V and J ends lost 3 bases and 2 bases respectively, with 16 bases between them. CDR3 sequence reads: CAISEPVDSFNTGELFF. As DNA, the CDR3 is TGTGCCATCAGTGAACCCGTAGACAGTTTCAACACCGGGGAGCTGTTTTTT.

This chain uses TRBV25-1 with TRBJ1-5; 7 nucleotides align to TRBD1. The CDR3 length is 17 residues. Trimming took 6 bases from V and 5 from J; bases not matched to a gene: 16. The germline V gene encodes CDR1 MGHDK and CDR2 SYGVNS. CDR3 in DNA: TGTGCCAGCAGCGCGGCCCCAGGGGCAGGGGGGCATCAGCCCCAGCATTTT. Amino acid sequence: CASSAAPGAGGHQPQHF.

Turning to this clone: The same CDR3 is also encoded by other DNA sequences in this sample. The V call is TRBV15, the J call TRBJ1-2; 9 nucleotides align to TRBD1. Germline V gene data show CDR1 as LNHNV and CDR2 as YYDKDF (reference sequence). The CDR3 loop spans 15 amino acids. Trimming took 0 bases from V and 5 from J; bases not matched to a gene: 4. The CDR3 bases are TGTGCCACCAGCAGAGATCGAGGACAGGGGTATGGCTACACCTTC. Amino acids: CATSRDRGQGYGYTF.

This clone came up a few times. This sequence joins TRBV12-3 or TRBV12-4 and TRBJ2-5; 7 bases line up with TRBD2. CDR3 length: 13 amino acids. Trimming at V came to 6 bases and at J to 1 base, leaving 2 bases not matched to a gene. CDR3 nucleotide sequence: TGTGCCAGCAGGGGGACTACCCAAGAGACCCAGTACTTC. As protein: CASRGTTQETQYF.

The chain carries TRBV5-8 and TRBJ1-5, with 8 nucleotides matching TRBD1. Germline loops: CDR1 SGHTS, CDR2 YDEGEE. V lost 4 bases and J lost 4; bases outside the gene matches: 7. The CDR3 runs 15 residues. The CDR3 sequence is CASSPGTGANQPQHF. CDR3 coding DNA: TGTGCCAGCAGCCCAGGGACAGGCGCGAATCAGCCCCAGCATTTT.

CDR3 nucleotide sequence: TGTGCCAGCAGTTTTTTCCTAGCGGACTACAATGAGCAGTTCTTC. It is translated as CASSFFLADYNEQFF. This chain links TRBV27 with TRBJ2-1, with 7 positions matching TRBD2. Germline V gene data show CDR1 as MNHEY and CDR2 as SMNVEV (reference sequence). The J segment lost 3 bases and the V segment lost 3 bases, leaving 5 bases of the junction unmatched. The CDR3 extends over 15 amino acids.

J is TRBJ2-5 and V is TRBV9, with 7 positions matching TRBD2. The ends lost 3 bases at V and 3 bases at J; junction bases unmatched: 14. Germline CDR1 is SGDLS and CDR2 is YYNGEE. This CDR3 spans 17 amino acids. The CDR3 DNA follows: TGTGCCAGCAGCGCAGAGGTACTAGCGAGACTTGAAGAGACCCAGTACTTC. Translated: CASSAEVLARLEETQYF.

J is TRBJ2-7 and V is TRBV2; TRBD1 aligns across 11 bases. V was clipped by 6 bases and J by 7 bases; unmatched bases: 5. CDR3 length equals 13 residues. Germline CDR1 SNHLY, CDR2 FYNNEI. The CDR3 coding sequence is TGTGCCAGCAGCGGACAGGGGGCATGGGAGCAGTACTTC. Translating it yields CASSGQGAWEQYF.

This clone was seen only once. The CDR3 sequence is CASRVSTGNYGYTF. The CDR3 DNA is TGTGCCAGCAGAGTCTCGACAGGGAATTATGGCTACACCTTC. The J gene is TRBJ1-2, the V gene TRBV5-4, with TRBD1 matching 7 bases. Trimming removed 5 bases from V and 5 bases from J; junction bases left unmatched: 9. CDR3 size: 14 residues. Germline V gene data show CDR1 as SGHNT and CDR2 as YYREEE (reference sequence). Using reference TRBV5-4 and TRBJ1-2 for the parts outside the CDR3, the full variable domain is ETGVTQSPTHLIKTRGQQVTLRCSSQSGHNTVSWYQQALGQGPQFIFQYYREEENGRGNFPPRFSGLQFPNYSSELNVNALELDDSALYLCASRVSTGNYGYTFGSGTRLTVV.

The J gene is TRBJ2-3, the V gene TRBV25-1, with 8 bases identical to TRBD1. J lost 3 bases, V lost 3 bases, and 11 bases had no gene match. Germline V gives CDR1 MGHDK, CDR2 SYGVNS. This CDR3 region has 17 residues. CDR3 amino acids: CASSDPRTGMSTDTQYF. CDR3 nucleotide sequence: TGTGCCAGCAGTGATCCCCGGACAGGGATGTCAACAGATACGCAGTATTTT.

This chain joins TRBV5-5 and TRBJ2-7; 10 bases map to TRBD2. V was clipped by 0 bases and J by 2 bases; unmatched bases: 8. The V gene's germline CDR1 is SGHKS and CDR2 YYEKEE (reference sequence). CDR3 length equals 17 residues. DNA for the CDR3: TGTGCCAGCAGCTTGGGTCCTAGCGGGAGAGGGGCCTACGAGCAGTACTTC. Its translation: CASSLGPSGRGAYEQYF.

The rearrangement links TRBV4-1 to TRBJ2-7, with TRBD1 matching over 7 bases. The J segment lost 0 bases and the V segment lost 4 bases, leaving 3 bases of the junction unmatched. The CDR3 is 14 amino acids. CDR1 and CDR2 (germline): MGHRA, YSYEKL. The CDR3 region is CASSLRDSSYEQYF. The CDR3 region has the DNA TGCGCCAGCAGCCTCCGGGACAGCTCCTACGAGCAGTACTTC.

Regarding this clone: The junction departs from germline at one end; a sequencing error may be responsible. Different DNA sequences within this sample yield the same CDR3. The chain couples TRBV9 to TRBJ2-1; a weak D match, TRBD2 (6 bases). Germline CDR1 is SGDLS and CDR2 is YYNGEE. This CDR3 contains 16 residues. CDR3 coding DNA: TGTGCCAGTAGCGGCGGACTAAAGAGCTCCTACAATGAGCAGTTCTTC. This translates into CASSGGLKSSYNEQFF.

The gene calls are TRBV19 and TRBJ2-2; TRBD1 might be the D (6 bases). Germline V gene lookup returns CDR1 LNHDA and CDR2 SQIVND (reference sequence). V was pared by 8 bases and J by 5 bases, with 21 bases between. CDR3 length equals 16 residues. The CDR3 DNA follows: TGTGCCAGTCAAGTAGGAAACAGGGTAAAAACCGGGGAGCTGTTTTTT. Protein: CASQVGNRVKTGELFF.

The chain links TRBV24-1 to TRBJ2-2; 7 bases map to TRBD1. This CDR3 comprises 16 residues. Germline values: CDR1 KGHDR, CDR2 SFDVKD. V was clipped by 7 bases and J by 2 bases; unmatched bases: 9. The CDR3 bases are TGTGCCACCAGAGCGACCGGGACAGAAAACACCGGGGAGCTGTTTTTT. It yields the protein CATRATGTENTGELFF.

The chain recombines TRBV10-3 with TRBJ2-1; the match to TRBD1 covers 7 bases. The CDR3 consists of 15 residues. Germline CDR1 reads ENHRY; CDR2 reads SYGVKD. The trim removed 0 bases at V and 6 bases at J, leaving 5 bases unmatched. CDR3 protein: CAISESWDSANEQFF. The CDR3 DNA sequence: TGTGCCATCAGTGAGTCGTGGGACAGTGCCAATGAGCAGTTCTTC.

The V and J genes are TRBV7-9 and TRBJ1-1, with 9 bases matching TRBD1. CDR3 length: 14 amino acids. Germline lookup yields CDR1 SEHNR and CDR2 FQNEAQ (reference sequence). J was trimmed by 4 bases and V by 2 bases; bases with no gene match: 2. CDR3 bases: TGTGCCAGCAGCTTAAACAGGGGGCGCACTGAAGCTTTCTTT. It yields the protein CASSLNRGRTEAFF. Full variable domain (outside the CDR3, taken from reference TRBV7-9 and TRBJ1-1): DTGVSQNPRHKITKRGQNVTFRCDPISEHNRLYWYRQTLGQGPEFLTYFQNEAQLEKSRLLSDRFSAERPKGSFSTLEIQRTEQGDSAMYLCASSLNRGRTEAFFGQGTRLTVV.

The chain couples TRBV28 to TRBJ1-4, with 8 bases that match TRBD1. Germline V CDR1 and CDR2: MDHEN, SYDVKM. The CDR3 spans 14 residues. V trimming: 3 bases; J trimming: 8 bases; junction bases outside the gene matches: 5. CDR3 nucleotide sequence: TGTGCCAGCAGTTTTGGACAGGGTAGGGAAAAACTGTTTTTT. It codes for CASSFGQGREKLFF.

Concerning this clone itself: At one end the junction does not follow the germline gene, possibly because of a read error. The rearrangement joins TRBV11-2 to TRBJ2-1; 12 bases fit TRBD2. The CDR3 loop spans 13 amino acids. Germline assignment: CDR1 SGHAT and CDR2 FQNNGV. The CDR3, as DNA: TGTGCCAGCAGCTCCGGACTAGCGGGAACGTGGGTCTTC. Protein product: CASSSGLAGTWVF.

The sample holds a few counts of this clone. The rearrangement joins TRBV7-9 to TRBJ1-1, with D tentatively TRBD1 (5 bases). The CDR3 covers 14 residues. Germline V gene sequence: CDR1 SEHNR, CDR2 FQNEAQ (reference sequence). Trimming removed 2 bases at V and 0 bases at J, with 7 bases between. CDR3 DNA: TGTGCCAGCAGCTTAACGGGGGTGAACACTGAAGCTTTCTTT. Its protein product is CASSLTGVNTEAFF.

This rearrangement joins TRBV9 to TRBJ1-2; TRBD1 agrees at 7 bases. V shed 4 bases, J shed 1 base, and the junction held 7 bases outside the gene matches. This CDR3 region has 15 residues. Germline V gene lookup returns CDR1 SGDLS and CDR2 YYNGEE. The CDR3 loop is CASSPGGIGNYGYTF. CDR3 nucleotides: TGTGCCAGCAGCCCAGGGGGGATAGGTAACTATGGCTACACCTTC.

This chain connects TRBV2 to TRBJ2-1; 10 nucleotides align to TRBD2. This CDR3 contains 15 residues. V was pared by 2 bases and J by 4 bases, with 2 bases of the junction left unmatched. CDR1 and CDR2 from the germline V gene are SNHLY and FYNNEI. CDR3 in amino acids: CASSERTSGYNEQFF. In nucleotides, the CDR3 is TGTGCCAGCAGTGAAAGGACTAGCGGTTACAATGAGCAGTTCTTC.

The chain links TRBV10-3 to TRBJ2-5; 10 bases agree with TRBD2. Losses at the gene ends were 10 bases for V and 8 bases for J; bases not matched to a gene: 10. The CDR3 contains 13 residues. Looked up from germline, CDR1 is ENHRY and CDR2 is SYGVKD. The CDR3 is CATDPGTSVTQYF. DNA for the CDR3: TGTGCCACCGACCCCGGGACTAGCGTTACCCAGTACTTC.

This chain joins TRBV6-5 and TRBJ1-2; TRBD1 might be the D (6 bases). Trimming left V 2 bases short and J 0 bases short, with 10 bases between. Germline V gives CDR1 MNHEY, CDR2 SVGAGI. The CDR3 consists of 15 residues. CDR3: CASSYGQNTNYGYTF. CDR3 in DNA: TGTGCCAGCAGTTACGGACAGAATACTAACTATGGCTACACCTTC.

The chain couples TRBV19 to TRBJ2-7; perhaps TRBD1 as D (5 bases). There are 15 residues in the CDR3. V lost 2 bases and J lost 2, with 13 bases in between. CDR1 and CDR2 (germline): LNHDA, SQIVND (reference sequence). CDR3 in amino acids: CASSIRQGLTYEQYF. CDR3 sequence (DNA): TGTGCCAGTAGTATACGGCAGGGCCTCACCTACGAGCAGTACTTC.

The CDR3 sequence is CASSPRGQVGLEAFF. Written as DNA, the CDR3 is TGTGCCAGCTCACCGCGGGGACAGGTCGGCCTTGAAGCTTTCTTT. The chain couples TRBV18 to TRBJ1-1, with 8 bases aligning to TRBD1. The V segment lost 3 bases and the J segment 7 bases; nucleotides outside the gene matches: 10. This CDR3 region has 15 residues. Germline-derived CDR1 and CDR2 are KGHSH and LQKENI.

This rearrangement joins TRBV2 to TRBJ2-1; D gene ambiguous. This CDR3 comprises 12 residues. V was clipped by 2 bases and J by 12 bases, with 11 bases between them. Germline CDR1 and CDR2: SNHLY and FYNNEI. As DNA, the CDR3 is TGTGCCAGCAGTGAAAGCAGGTTGTGGCAGTTCTTC. This codes for CASSESRLWQFF.

The chain couples TRBV5-1 to TRBJ2-3; tentatively, D is TRBD1 (6 bases). Germline V lookup: CDR1 SGHRS, CDR2 YFSETQ. This CDR3 has 15 amino acids. V lost 1 base, J lost 6 bases, and 15 bases lay in between. The CDR3 loop reads CASSLWGLGSDTQYF. As DNA, the CDR3 is TGCGCCAGCAGCTTGTGGGGGCTAGGGTCGGATACGCAGTATTTT.

The chain uses TRBV5-8 and TRBJ1-1, with 9 bases identical to TRBD1. The ends lost 4 bases at V and 1 base at J; junction bases unmatched: 2. CDR1 is SGHTS and CDR2 is YDEGEE in the germline V gene. CDR3 length equals 14 residues. CDR3 nucleotides: TGTGCCAGCAGCCGGGGACAGGGGAACACTGAAGCTTTCTTT. It encodes CASSRGQGNTEAFF. Full variable domain (missing parts from reference TRBV5-8 and TRBJ1-1): EAGVTQSPTHLIKTRGQQATLRCSPISGHTSVYWYQQALGLGLQFLLWYDEGEERNRGNFPPRFSGRQFPNYSSELNVNALELEDSALYLCASSRGQGNTEAFFGQGTRLTVV.

The chain combines TRBV28 with TRBJ1-2; 8 bases match TRBD1. CDR3 length: 12 amino acids. Trimming at V came to 11 bases and at J to 6 bases, leaving 8 bases not matched to a gene. Germline V gene data show CDR1 as MDHEN and CDR2 as SYDVKM. DNA of the CDR3: TGTGCCTCCCGGACAGGGATCCATGGCTACACCTTC. It yields the protein CASRTGIHGYTF.

The chain has TRBV2 and TRBJ1-5, with D uncertain. The V gene lost 5 bases and the J gene lost 3 bases, with 14 bases spanning the gap. The V gene's germline CDR1 is SNHLY and CDR2 FYNNEI. CDR3 length: 15 residues. In DNA form, the CDR3 reads TGTGCCAGCAGTCCCTTAAGAGGGAACAATCAGCCCCAGCATTTT. Translation: CASSPLRGNNQPQHF.